This entry lists 3 T cell receptor beta chains sequenced from one sample in a study of PD-1 blockade in classical Hodgkin lymphoma. The protocol was immunoSEQ multiplex PCR, while the TCRdb copy is restricted to in-frame clones and leaves out a portion. The sample lists about 90,000 clones, about nine tenths occurring once. Described time point: cycle 4 day 1 (C4D1), after 5 to 7 weeks of nivolumab. All patients relapsed after autologous stem cell transplantation, and brentuximab vedotin exposure varied. The source material was peripheral blood mononuclear cells (PBMCs), sampled before the fourth cycle of nivolumab. Receptors were obtained from a human donor with classical Hodgkin lymphoma.

This chain links TRBV15 with TRBJ2-7; D possibly corresponds to TRBD1 (6 bases). Germline V gives CDR1 LNHNV, CDR2 YYDKDF (reference sequence). This CDR3 has 16 residues. With 0 bases removed from V and 0 bases from J, the gap between germline ends came to 12 bases. The CDR3 region has the DNA TGTGCCACCAGCAGAGAAGTAGACAGGTCCTCCTACGAGCAGTACTTC. Encoded protein: CATSREVDRSSYEQYF.

The rearrangement links TRBV27 to TRBJ1-4; the match to TRBD1 covers 9 bases. CDR1 MNHEY and CDR2 SMNVEV come from the germline V gene (reference sequence). The CDR3 runs 20 residues. V was clipped by 5 bases and J by 4 bases; unmatched bases: 20. CDR3 DNA: TGTGCCAGCAGTCAACACAGGGGGCGCGTCTCGATAGATCATAATGAAAAACTGTTTTTT. It is translated as CASSQHRGRVSIDHNEKLFF.

The CDR3 coding sequence is TGTGCCAGTAGTATAATCCTAGCGGGGAGCTCCTACAATGAGCAGTTCTTC. This translates into CASSIILAGSSYNEQFF. The chain is built from TRBV19 and TRBJ2-1; 9 nucleotides agree with TRBD2. Germline-derived CDR1 and CDR2 are LNHDA and SQIVND (reference sequence). The CDR3 spans 17 residues. J lost 0 bases, V lost 2 bases, and 5 bases had no gene match. The full variable domain, with the rest looked up from reference TRBV19 and TRBJ2-1, is DGGITQSPKYLFRKEGQNVTLSCEQNLNHDAMYWYRQDPGQGLRLIYYSQIVNDFQKGDIAEGYSVSREKKESFPLTVTSAQKNPTAFYLCASSIILAGSSYNEQFFGPGTRLTVL.